These 30 T cell receptor beta chains came from one sample sequenced in a study of T cell responses to AZD1222 COVID-19 vaccine. Profiling relied on immunoSEQ multiplex PCR, and the TCRdb table lists in-frame clones only, not all of them. The table has over 150,000 clones, around 92% seen once. Source: peripheral blood, taken on day 0 of MenACWY control vaccination. The source of these receptors is an adult in good health.

A single count supports this clone. The chain has TRBV7-9 and TRBJ2-1; D possibly corresponds to TRBD2 (7 bases). Germline V gene sequence: CDR1 SEHNR, CDR2 FQNEAQ (reference sequence). The CDR3 is made up of 15 amino acids. The V end was cut by 5 bases, the J end by 4 bases, with 15 bases between. The CDR3 sequence: CASSTAGAGYNEQFF. CDR3 nucleotide sequence: TGTGCCAGCAGCACCGCGGGGGCGGGATACAATGAGCAGTTCTTC.

This chain joins TRBV27 and TRBJ1-1; D is uncertain. The CDR3 runs 15 residues. From germline, CDR1 is MNHEY and CDR2 SMNVEV (reference sequence). Trimming removed 3 bases at V and 7 bases at J, with 18 bases between. CDR3 in DNA: TGTGCCAGCAGTTTTACGGGGTCTCGGTTTGGTGAAGCTTTCTTT. Amino acids: CASSFTGSRFGEAFF.

This clone was detected only a few times. V usage is TRBV7-3 and J usage is TRBJ1-6; no firm D call. Germline-derived CDR1 and CDR2 are SGHTA and FQGTGA. The CDR3 contains 14 residues. The V gene lost 5 bases and the J gene lost 10 bases, with 15 bases spanning the gap. CDR3 nucleotide sequence: TGTGCCAGCAGCCTCAACGGGGAACGCTCACCCCTCCACTTT. This codes for CASSLNGERSPLHF. The variable domain in full, with the rest retrieved from reference TRBV7-3 and TRBJ1-6, is GAGVSQTPSNKVTEKGKYVELRCDPISGHTALYWYRQSLGQGPEFLIYFQGTGAADDSGLPNDRFFAVRPEGSVSTLKIQRTERGDSAVYLCASSLNGERSPLHFGNGTRLTVT.

The chain joins TRBV29-1 to TRBJ2-1, with D uncertain. V was cut by 7 bases and J by 9 bases, with 22 bases left in between. This CDR3 comprises 14 residues. Germline CDR1 reads SQVTM; CDR2 reads ANQGSEA. The CDR3 nucleotides read TGCAGCGGCCCTCTCCGCGAGAGACCATCTGAGCAGTTCTTC. Residues: CSGPLRERPSEQFF.

The chain couples TRBV4-1 to TRBJ1-2; 10 bases fit TRBD1. Germline V lookup: CDR1 MGHRA, CDR2 YSYEKL. The CDR3 sequence is 15 residues long. J was trimmed by 3 bases and V by 0 bases; bases with no gene match: 1. The CDR3 protein is CASSQETGGYYGYTF. CDR3 bases: TGCGCCAGCAGCCAAGAGACAGGGGGCTACTATGGCTACACCTTC.

The rearrangement links TRBV14 to TRBJ2-1, with 7 bases fitting TRBD1. Germline V CDR1 and CDR2: SGHDN, FVKESK. The CDR3 totals 17 residues. The trim removed 3 bases at V and 1 base at J, leaving 9 bases unmatched. CDR3 coding DNA: TGTGCCAGCAGCCAGGGAAGAGGGGGCGCATCCTACAATGAGCAGTTCTTC. As protein: CASSQGRGGASYNEQFF. The whole variable domain, filled in from reference TRBV14 and TRBJ2-1, reads EAGVTQFPSHSVIEKGQTVTLRCDPISGHDNLYWYRRVMGKEIKFLLHFVKESKQDESGMPNNRFLAERTGGTYSTLKVQPAELEDSGVYFCASSQGRGGASYNEQFFGPGTRLTVL.

As regards this clone: Other DNA sequences in the same sample also yield this CDR3. The chain carries TRBV19 and TRBJ2-1; no reliable D call. V gave up 6 bases and J gave up 0 bases, with 6 bases separating them. This CDR3 region has 13 residues. In germline, CDR1 is LNHDA, CDR2 SQIVND (reference sequence). The DNA of the CDR3 is TGTGCCAGTAGCGGAAGCTCCTACAATGAGCAGTTCTTC. Amino acids: CASSGSSYNEQFF.

The chain joins TRBV19 to TRBJ2-3; D is unclear. Trimming removed 5 bases at V and 6 bases at J, with 9 bases between. CDR3 length: 12 amino acids. Germline V gene sequence: CDR1 LNHDA, CDR2 SQIVND (reference sequence). CDR3 protein: CASSPRVDTQYF. The CDR3 nucleotides are TGTGCCAGTAGTCCCCGCGTCGATACGCAGTATTTT.

The rearrangement uses TRBV7-2 and TRBJ2-1, with D maybe TRBD2 (6 bases). V lost 3 bases and J 3 bases, leaving 15 bases between the germline ends. This CDR3 is 16 amino acids long. The germline V gene encodes CDR1 SGHTA and CDR2 FQGNSA. The CDR3 protein is CASSFLGTDYYNEQFF. DNA for the CDR3: TGTGCCAGCAGCTTCCTCGGGACGGACTACTACAATGAGCAGTTCTTC.

This rearrangement joins TRBV7-3 to TRBJ1-1; D unclear. The CDR3 length is 14 residues. Germline V gene lookup returns CDR1 SGHTA and CDR2 FQGTGA. Trimming cost V 3 bases and J 6 bases, with 14 bases left between them. The CDR3 nucleotides are TGTGCCAGCAGCTTTGGAGTTCTGGGCGCTGAAGCTTTCTTT. Translating gives CASSFGVLGAEAFF.

In its sample, this clone was seen a few times. The rearrangement links TRBV4-3 to TRBJ1-1, with a possible D match to TRBD1 (5 bases). The V gene's germline CDR1 is LGHNA and CDR2 YSLEER. Trimming cost V 6 bases and J 1 base, with 15 bases left between them. The CDR3 contains 15 residues. CDR3 sequence reads: CASRRRDGTNTEAFF. The CDR3, as DNA: TGCGCCAGCAGAAGGCGGGACGGGACGAACACTGAAGCTTTCTTT.

The chain carries TRBV19 and TRBJ1-3; the D is unclear. Germline CDR1 LNHDA, CDR2 SQIVND (reference sequence). This CDR3 is built from 16 residues. V lost 5 bases and J 1 base, leaving 15 bases between the germline ends. CDR3 sequence (DNA): TGTGCCAGTAGTGCCCTATCAGTTATATCTGGAAACACCATATATTTT. Encoded protein: CASSALSVISGNTIYF.

About this clone itself: This sample also contains other DNA sequences that code for the same CDR3. The chain uses TRBV9 and TRBJ1-1; no clear D. Germline assignment: CDR1 SGDLS and CDR2 YYNGEE. CDR3 length: 13 residues. V shed 2 bases and J shed 2 bases, with 7 bases lying between them. CDR3 sequence reads: CASSVGSNTEAFF. CDR3 nucleotides: TGTGCCAGCAGCGTGGGGAGTAACACTGAAGCTTTCTTT.

The J gene is TRBJ1-1, the V gene TRBV24-1, with 7 bases lining up with TRBD1. The CDR3 runs 14 residues. J gave up 11 bases and V 1 base, and 9 bases lay outside the gene matches. Germline lookup yields CDR1 KGHDR and CDR2 SFDVKD. Written as DNA, the CDR3 is TGTGCCACCAGTGATTTAGGGACAGCCTCTGGGGCTTTCTTT. This translates into CATSDLGTASGAFF.

This chain connects TRBV13 to TRBJ2-1; 11 nucleotides line up with TRBD2. The CDR3 spans 15 residues. Unmatched junction bases numbered 10, after V lost 5 bases and J lost 10 bases. Per the germline V gene, CDR1 is PRHDT and CDR2 is FYEKMQ (reference sequence). The CDR3 loop is CASSPKLAGAREQFF. The CDR3 region has the DNA TGTGCCAGCAGCCCGAAACTAGCGGGAGCCCGAGAGCAGTTCTTC.

The sample holds one count of this clone. The CDR3 DNA follows: TGTGCCAGCAGTTTATTCGGGACTAGCGCCTACAATGAGCAGTTCTTC. This codes for CASSLFGTSAYNEQFF. The chain uses TRBV28 and TRBJ2-1; 10 bases map to TRBD2. The germline V gene has CDR1 MDHEN and CDR2 SYDVKM. The length of the CDR3 is 16 residues. The J segment lost 2 bases and the V segment lost 1 base, leaving 2 bases of the junction unmatched.

The count of this clone is one. The gene calls are TRBV5-6 and TRBJ1-5; 8 bases are a match to TRBD1. J lost 7 bases, V lost 2 bases, and 8 bases had no gene match. Germline values: CDR1 SGHDT, CDR2 YYEEEE. The CDR3 sequence is 15 residues long. CDR3 DNA sequence: TGTGCCAGCAGCTTAGGACAGGGATCATACCAGCCCCAGCATTTT. This translates into CASSLGQGSYQPQHF.

The chain links TRBV14 to TRBJ1-6; possibly TRBD1 for D (5 bases). This CDR3 comprises 14 residues. CDR1 and CDR2 from the germline V gene are SGHDN and FVKESK. Trimming pared 1 base from V and 7 bases from J, leaving 8 bases between. The CDR3 protein is CASSQGRVNSPLHF. CDR3 coding DNA: TGTGCCAGCAGCCAAGGCAGGGTAAATTCACCCCTCCACTTT.

The chain is built from TRBV3-1 (or the pseudogene TRBV3-2) and TRBJ1-3, with a tentative D call TRBD1 (5 bases). The V gene's germline CDR1 is LGHDT and CDR2 YNNKEL (reference sequence). Trimming cost V 4 bases and J 13 bases, with 11 bases left between them. The CDR3 runs to 11 residues. This CDR3 is CASSLGEGIYF. CDR3 in DNA: TGTGCCAGCAGCCTGGGGGAAGGGATATATTTT.

The chain recombines TRBV3-1 (or the pseudogene TRBV3-2) with TRBJ2-7; the D is unclear. The V gene lost 8 bases and the J gene lost 1 base, with 24 bases spanning the gap. CDR3 length: 17 amino acids. Germline V gene data show CDR1 as LGHDT and CDR2 as YNNKEL (reference sequence). The CDR3 sequence: CASSPGSLEWVSYEQYF. The DNA for the CDR3 is TGTGCCAGCTCCCCTGGTAGCCTCGAGTGGGTGTCCTACGAGCAGTACTTC.

This chain uses TRBV4-3 with TRBJ1-1, with 7 bases identical to TRBD1. Germline values: CDR1 LGHNA, CDR2 YSLEER. The CDR3 is 13 amino acids. The V and J ends lost 3 bases and 6 bases, in that order; junction bases with no gene match: 4. The chain's CDR3 is CASSQRQGAEAFF. CDR3 nucleotides: TGCGCCAGCAGCCAGAGACAGGGAGCTGAAGCTTTCTTT.

The chain recombines TRBV18 with TRBJ1-5, with TRBD1 matching 8 bases. Germline CDR1 reads KGHSH; CDR2 reads LQKENI. The ends lost 1 base at V and 5 bases at J; junction bases unmatched: 1. This CDR3 comprises 14 residues. Here the CDR3 reads CASSPLTGDQPQHF. In nucleotides, the CDR3 is TGTGCCAGCTCACCACTGACAGGGGATCAGCCCCAGCATTTT. Full variable domain (remainder filled in from reference TRBV18 and TRBJ1-5): NAGVMQNPRHLVRRRGQEARLRCSPMKGHSHVYWYRQLPEEGLKFMVYLQKENIIDESGMPKERFSAEFPKEGPSILRIQQVVRGDSAAYFCASSPLTGDQPQHFGDGTRLSIL.

The chain carries TRBV27 and TRBJ1-1, with D perhaps TRBD1 (5 bases). Germline loops: CDR1 MNHEY, CDR2 SMNVEV (reference sequence). This CDR3 spans 14 amino acids. Trimming shortened V by 7 bases and J by 1 base, and 13 bases separated the two germline ends. CDR3 DNA: TGTGCCAGCAAACTACCTGGGGGGAACACTGAAGCTTTCTTT. Translation: CASKLPGGNTEAFF.

The rearrangement uses TRBV6-4 and TRBJ2-7, with D possibly matching TRBD1 (6 bases). This CDR3 region has 14 residues. The V end lost 8 bases, the J end lost 2 bases, and 16 bases lay between the germline ends. The germline CDR1 and CDR2 sequences are MRHNA and SNTAGT. DNA of the CDR3: TGTGCCAGCTCGCGGACAGTGGGGGCCTACGAGCAGTACTTC. The encoded protein is CASSRTVGAYEQYF.

In DNA form, the CDR3 reads TGTGCCAGCAGCCCCTACACAGGGGACGGCTACACCTTC. Translating gives CASSPYTGDGYTF. This chain connects TRBV5-8 to TRBJ1-2, with 7 bases that match TRBD1. CDR3 size: 13 residues. V gave up 4 bases and J gave up 8 bases; unmatched junction bases: 8. CDR1 and CDR2 (germline): SGHTS, YDEGEE.

J is TRBJ2-1 and V is TRBV11-3; 7 bases line up with TRBD2. The trim removed 5 bases at V and 2 bases at J, leaving 6 bases unmatched. Germline lookup yields CDR1 SGHNT and CDR2 YENEEA. The CDR3 consists of 15 residues. CDR3 residues: CASSLASGTYNEQFF. The DNA of the CDR3 is TGTGCCAGCAGCCTCGCTAGCGGAACCTACAATGAGCAGTTCTTC.

This chain uses TRBV30 with TRBJ2-7; D ambiguous. Germline V lookup: CDR1 GTSNPN, CDR2 SVGIG (reference sequence). The V and J ends lost 2 bases and 0 bases respectively, with 11 bases between them. The CDR3 length is 14 residues. The CDR3 DNA sequence: TGTGCCTGGAGTAATACAGTGAACTCCTACGAGCAGTACTTC. This encodes CAWSNTVNSYEQYF.

This chain connects TRBV25-1 to TRBJ1-5; D is possibly TRBD1 (5 bases). This CDR3 spans 13 amino acids. Germline V gene sequence: CDR1 MGHDK, CDR2 SYGVNS. The ends were cut back, 6 bases at V and 3 bases at J, with 9 bases in the middle. CDR3 coding DNA: TGTGCCAGCAGCGGGGGGTTCAATCAGCCCCAGCATTTT. Its protein product is CASSGGFNQPQHF.

V usage is TRBV5-8 and J usage is TRBJ1-5; a possible D gene is TRBD1 (5 bases). Germline V gene data show CDR1 as SGHTS and CDR2 as YDEGEE. V gave up 4 bases and J gave up 0 bases, with 8 bases separating them. The CDR3 is 14 amino acids. The CDR3 nucleotides are TGTGCCAGCAGCACGACAGATAGCAATCAGCCCCAGCATTTT. Amino acids: CASSTTDSNQPQHF.

The chain employs TRBV6-5 and TRBJ1-1; perhaps TRBD1 as D (5 bases). Trimming left V 7 bases short and J 1 base short, with 16 bases between. The CDR3 is made up of 15 amino acids. Germline CDR1 is MNHEY and CDR2 is SVGAGI. DNA for the CDR3: TGTGCCAGCACTCAACTCCCAGGACAGAACACTGAAGCTTTCTTT. Protein product: CASTQLPGQNTEAFF.